The clone carrying this TCR beta chain was picked up one time. This record comes from a study of CD8+ T cells in alopecia areata. RNA was isolated and reverse transcribed to cDNA, the sequencing template. Data came from immunoSEQ multiplex PCR; TCRdb stores just in-frame clones and leaves some out. The table lists roughly 150,000 clones, less than 75% of them singletons. Investigators sorted PBMCs to obtain both CD4+ and CD8+ T cells. The receptor's source is a human donor in good health. The specimen was CD8+ T cells sorted from blood.

The CDR3 nucleotides are TGTGCCAGCAGCCCCGGGATCCACCTCCAGTTCTTC. Amino acid sequence: CASSPGIHLQFF. V gene TRBV11-2 combines with J gene TRBJ2-1, with D perhaps TRBD2 (5 bases). Germline V CDR1 and CDR2: SGHAT, FQNNGV. The CDR3 runs 12 residues. V was shortened by 5 bases and J by 13 bases, with 15 bases between the two germline ends.